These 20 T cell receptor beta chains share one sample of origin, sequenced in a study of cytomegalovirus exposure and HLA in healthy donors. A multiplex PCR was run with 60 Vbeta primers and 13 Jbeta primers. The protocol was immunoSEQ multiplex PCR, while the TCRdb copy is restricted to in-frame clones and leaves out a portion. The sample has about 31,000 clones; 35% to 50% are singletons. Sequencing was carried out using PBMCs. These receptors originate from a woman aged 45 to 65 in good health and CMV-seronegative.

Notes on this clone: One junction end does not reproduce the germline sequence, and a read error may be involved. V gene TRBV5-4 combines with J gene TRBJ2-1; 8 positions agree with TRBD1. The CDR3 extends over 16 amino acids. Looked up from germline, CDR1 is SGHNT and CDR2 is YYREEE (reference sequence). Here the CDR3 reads CAGSFGQGARGNEQFF. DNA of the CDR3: TGTGCCGGCAGCTTCGGCCAGGGGGCGAGAGGCAATGAGCAGTTCTTC. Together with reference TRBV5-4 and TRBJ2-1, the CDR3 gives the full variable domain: ETGVTQSPTHLIKTRGQQVTLRCSSQSGHNTVSWYQQALGQGPQFIFQYYREEENGRGNFPPRFSGLQFPNYSSELNVNALELDDSALYLCAGSFGQGARGNEQFFGPGTRLTVL.

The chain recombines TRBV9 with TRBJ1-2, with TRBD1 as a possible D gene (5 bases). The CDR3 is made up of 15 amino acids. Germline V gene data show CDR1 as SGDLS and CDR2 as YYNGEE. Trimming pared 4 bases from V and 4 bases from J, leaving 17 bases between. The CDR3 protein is CASSPREGLPYGYTF. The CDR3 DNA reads TGTGCCAGCAGCCCTAGGGAGGGACTACCCTATGGCTACACCTTC.

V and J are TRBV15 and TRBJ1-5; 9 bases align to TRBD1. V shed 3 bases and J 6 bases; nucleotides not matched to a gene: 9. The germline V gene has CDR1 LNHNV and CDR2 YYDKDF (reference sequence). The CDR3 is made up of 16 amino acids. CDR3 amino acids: CATSSERTGVGQPQHF. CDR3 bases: TGTGCCACCAGCAGCGAAAGGACAGGGGTTGGTCAGCCCCAGCATTTT. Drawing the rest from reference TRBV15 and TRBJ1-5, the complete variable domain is DAMVIQNPRYQVTQFGKPVTLSCSQTLNHNVMYWYQQKSSQAPKLLFHYYDKDFNNEADTPDNFQSRRPNTSFCFLDIRSPGLGDTAMYLCATSSERTGVGQPQHFGDGTRLSIL.

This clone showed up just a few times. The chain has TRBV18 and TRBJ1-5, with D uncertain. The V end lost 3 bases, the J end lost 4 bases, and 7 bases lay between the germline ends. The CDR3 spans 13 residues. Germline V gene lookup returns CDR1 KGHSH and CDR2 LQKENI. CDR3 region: CASSPGFNQPQHF. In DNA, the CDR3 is TGTGCCAGCTCACCGGGCTTTAATCAGCCCCAGCATTTT.

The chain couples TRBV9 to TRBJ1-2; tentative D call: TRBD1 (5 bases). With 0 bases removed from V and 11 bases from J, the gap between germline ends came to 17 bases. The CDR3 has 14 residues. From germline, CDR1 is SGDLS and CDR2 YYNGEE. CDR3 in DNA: TGTGCCAGCAGCGTAGGGTTGGGGACGGGGGTTTACACCTTC. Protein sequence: CASSVGLGTGVYTF.

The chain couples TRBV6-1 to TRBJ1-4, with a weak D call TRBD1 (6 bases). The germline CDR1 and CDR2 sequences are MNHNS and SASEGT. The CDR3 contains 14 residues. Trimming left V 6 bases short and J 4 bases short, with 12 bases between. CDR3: CASSVTGINEKLFF. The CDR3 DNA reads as TGTGCCAGCAGCGTAACAGGGATTAATGAAAAACTGTTTTTT.

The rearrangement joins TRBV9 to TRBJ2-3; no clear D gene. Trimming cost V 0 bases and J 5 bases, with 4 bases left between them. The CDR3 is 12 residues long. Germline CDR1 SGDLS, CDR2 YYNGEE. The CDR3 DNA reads TGTGCCAGCAGCGTAGAGAGAGATACGCAGTATTTT. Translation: CASSVERDTQYF.

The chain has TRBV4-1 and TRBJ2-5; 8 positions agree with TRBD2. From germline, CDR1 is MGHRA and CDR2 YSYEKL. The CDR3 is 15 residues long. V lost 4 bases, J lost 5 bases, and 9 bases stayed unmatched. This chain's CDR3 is CASSPISGMQETQYF. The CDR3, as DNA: TGCGCCAGCAGCCCCATTAGCGGGATGCAGGAGACCCAGTACTTC.

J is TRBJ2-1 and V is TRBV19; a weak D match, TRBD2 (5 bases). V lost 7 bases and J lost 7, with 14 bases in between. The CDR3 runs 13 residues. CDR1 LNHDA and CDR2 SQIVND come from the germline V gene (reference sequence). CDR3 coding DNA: TGTGCCAGTACAGGAAGTCCGGGGAATGAGCAGTTCTTC. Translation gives CASTGSPGNEQFF.

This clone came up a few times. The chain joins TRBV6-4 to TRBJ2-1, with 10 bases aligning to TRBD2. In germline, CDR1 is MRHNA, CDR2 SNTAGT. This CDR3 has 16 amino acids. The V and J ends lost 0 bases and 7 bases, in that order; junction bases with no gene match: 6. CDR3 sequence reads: CASSDSSSGRVNEQFF. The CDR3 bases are TGTGCCAGCAGTGACTCGTCTAGCGGGAGAGTAAATGAGCAGTTCTTC.

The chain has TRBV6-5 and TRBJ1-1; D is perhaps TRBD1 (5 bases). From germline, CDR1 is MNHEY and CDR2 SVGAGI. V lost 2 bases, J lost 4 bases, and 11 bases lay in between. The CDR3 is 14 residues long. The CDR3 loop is CASSYPPGSTEAFF. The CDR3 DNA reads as TGTGCCAGCAGTTACCCCCCAGGGTCCACTGAAGCTTTCTTT.

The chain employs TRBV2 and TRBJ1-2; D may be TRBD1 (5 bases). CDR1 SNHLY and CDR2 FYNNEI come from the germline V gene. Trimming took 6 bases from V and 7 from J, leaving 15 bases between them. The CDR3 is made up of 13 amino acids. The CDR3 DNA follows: TGTGCCAGCAGCGGGGACTCGTGGGGTGGCTACACCTTC. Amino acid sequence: CASSGDSWGGYTF.

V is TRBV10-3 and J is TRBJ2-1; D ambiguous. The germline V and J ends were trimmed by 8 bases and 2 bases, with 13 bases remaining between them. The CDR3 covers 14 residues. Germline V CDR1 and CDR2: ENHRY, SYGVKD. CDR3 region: CAIAFSGAYNEQFF. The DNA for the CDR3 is TGTGCCATCGCCTTCTCTGGAGCCTACAATGAGCAGTTCTTC.

The CDR3: CASRDLDRGVGGYTF. The CDR3 DNA follows: TGTGCCAGCAGAGACCTCGACAGGGGTGTAGGGGGCTACACCTTC. The rearrangement links TRBV6-1 to TRBJ1-2; 8 bases align to TRBD1. Looked up from germline, CDR1 is MNHNS and CDR2 is SASEGT. V dropped 6 bases and J dropped 8; count of bases not matched to a gene: 14. The CDR3 has 15 residues.

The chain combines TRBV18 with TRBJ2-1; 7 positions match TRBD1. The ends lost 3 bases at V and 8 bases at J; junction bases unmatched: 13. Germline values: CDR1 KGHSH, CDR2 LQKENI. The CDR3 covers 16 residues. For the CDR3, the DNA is TGTGCCAGCTCACCCCGGGGACAGAGCTTACAATATGAGCAGTTCTTC. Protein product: CASSPRGQSLQYEQFF.

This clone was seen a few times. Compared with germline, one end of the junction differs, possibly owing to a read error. CDR3 residues: CASREGWSTYEQYF. The CDR3 bases are TGTGCCAGCAGAGAAGGGTGGAGTACCTACGAGCAGTACTTC. This sequence joins TRBV2 and TRBJ2-7; D is undetermined. Germline values: CDR1 SNHLY, CDR2 FYNNEI. This CDR3 has 14 residues.

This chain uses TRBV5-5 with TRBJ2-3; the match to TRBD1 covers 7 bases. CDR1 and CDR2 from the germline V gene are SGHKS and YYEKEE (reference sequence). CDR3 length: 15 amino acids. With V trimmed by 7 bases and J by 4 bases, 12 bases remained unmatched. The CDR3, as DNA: TGTGCCAGCGCCCAGCCAAAGGGGGCTTCAGATACGCAGTATTTT. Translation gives CASAQPKGASDTQYF.

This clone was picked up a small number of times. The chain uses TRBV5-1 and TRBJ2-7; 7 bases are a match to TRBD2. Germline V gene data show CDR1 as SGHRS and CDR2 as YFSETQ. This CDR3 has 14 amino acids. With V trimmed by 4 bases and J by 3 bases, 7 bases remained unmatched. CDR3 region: CASSPRDYLYEQYF. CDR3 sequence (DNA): TGCGCCAGCAGCCCAAGGGACTACCTCTACGAGCAGTACTTC.

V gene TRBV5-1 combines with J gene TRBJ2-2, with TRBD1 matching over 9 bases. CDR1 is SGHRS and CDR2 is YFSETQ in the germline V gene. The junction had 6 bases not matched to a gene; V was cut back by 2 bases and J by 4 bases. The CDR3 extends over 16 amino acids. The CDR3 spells CASSFLDRGVTGELFF. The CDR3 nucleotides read TGCGCCAGCAGCTTTTTGGACAGGGGAGTCACCGGGGAGCTGTTTTTT.

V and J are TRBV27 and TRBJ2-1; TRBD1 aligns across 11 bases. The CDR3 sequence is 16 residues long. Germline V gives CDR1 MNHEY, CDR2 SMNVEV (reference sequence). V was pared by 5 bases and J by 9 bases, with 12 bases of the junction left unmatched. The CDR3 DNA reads TGTGCCAGCAGTCCCGGGACAGGGGGAAGCACAATTGAGCAGTTCTTC. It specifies CASSPGTGGSTIEQFF.